Detailed here is one T cell receptor beta chain. Sequencing was performed with immunoSEQ multiplex PCR; in TCRdb, only in-frame clones are kept and a portion is missing. The sample holds tens of thousands of clones, roughly 86% seen once. In germline, CDR1 is MNHNS, CDR2 SASEGT. Trimming left V 3 bases short and J 0 bases short, with 8 bases between. The CDR3 loop spans 14 amino acids. The data stem from a study of technical replicates of blood from several donors. Sequencing used PBMCs. The sequence was obtained from a human donor in good health. Some clones in this sample may be carry-over from other donors' samples. The V gene is TRBV6-1, the J gene TRBJ1-2; D is uncertain. CDR3 sequence: CASSDPGTNYGYTF. The DNA for the CDR3 is TGTGCCAGCAGTGATCCAGGTACTAACTATGGCTACACCTTC.